Listed below are T cell receptor beta chains from one sample, sequenced in a study of T cell changes during pregnancy in multiple sclerosis. The data were produced by immunoSEQ multiplex PCR, yet TCRdb's version contains in-frame clones alone and is incomplete. The profile shows roughly 48,000 clones, about nine tenths of them singletons. This specimen was CD4+ T cells from peripheral blood mononuclear cells, taken in the second trimester of pregnancy. These receptors originate from a female donor with multiple sclerosis, enrolled in a pregnancy study. The CDR3 runs from the conserved cysteine through the conserved F or W. The D gene is left open where the match is weak. Not all rows give a size; the values are once, few, many and, for expanded clones, a class.

d_call	j_call	clone_size	v_call	cdr3_aa	cdr3_nt
NA	TRBJ1-5	few	TRBV28	CASSPNIVDQPQHF	TGTGCCAGCAGTCCGAACATTGTCGATCAGCCCCAGCATTTT
NA	TRBJ1-1	NA	TRBV5-6	CASSYPPRNTEAFF	TGTGCCAGCAGCTACCCCCCCAGAAACACTGAAGCTTTCTTT
NA	TRBJ2-5	NA	TRBV5-4	CASSLQETQYF	TGTGCCAGCAGCCTACAAGAGACCCAGTACTTC
NA	TRBJ1-2	NA	TRBV5-4	CASSVQGLNYGYTF	TGTGCCAGCAGTGTCCAGGGACTTAACTATGGCTACACCTTC
TRBD2	TRBJ2-1	NA	TRBV6-5	CASSYSSGGTNEQFF	TGTGCCAGCAGTTACTCGTCGGGAGGGACCAATGAGCAGTTCTTC
NA	TRBJ2-2	NA	TRBV5-4	CATTGQTNTGELFF	TGTGCCACCACAGGACAGACGAACACCGGGGAGCTGTTTTTT
TRBD2	TRBJ2-3	once	TRBV7-2	CASSLTSGRSDTQYF	TGTGCCAGCAGCCTGACTAGCGGGAGGTCAGATACGCAGTATTTT
NA	TRBJ2-3	once	TRBV28	CASSLIGFGGPTQYF	TGTGCCAGCAGTTTAATCGGATTTGGGGGCCCTACGCAGTATTTT
TRBD2	TRBJ2-1	few	TRBV4-1	CASSPTPSGDSYNEQFF	TGCGCCAGCAGCCCGACCCCTAGCGGGGATTCCTACAATGAGCAGTTCTTC
TRBD1	TRBJ1-2	NA	TRBV5-4	CASSSGTESNYGYTF	TGTGCCAGCAGCTCGGGGACAGAGTCTAACTATGGCTACACCTTC
NA	TRBJ1-2	NA	TRBV9	CASSARDTSYGYTF	TGTGCCAGCAGCGCCCGGGACACATCCTATGGCTACACCTTC
NA	TRBJ1-4	NA	TRBV25-1	CASSEYDRGKLFF	TGTGCCAGCAGTGAATATGACCGCGGAAAACTGTTTTTT
NA	TRBJ2-3	NA	TRBV5-6	CASSLTRAPAGTQYF	TGTGCCAGCAGCTTGACCCGCGCGCCCGCGGGAACGCAGTATTTT
TRBD2	TRBJ2-5	NA	TRBV11-3	CASSLGGTSGNQETQYF	TGTGCCAGCAGCTTAGGCGGGACTAGCGGGAACCAAGAGACCCAGTACTTC
TRBD1	TRBJ1-4	NA	TRBV30	CAWSLQGNEKLFF	TGTGCCTGGAGTTTACAGGGGAATGAAAAACTGTTTTTT
TRBD1	TRBJ2-2	NA	TRBV18	CASSNGQGNTGELFF	TGTGCCAGCTCCAACGGACAGGGGAACACCGGGGAGCTGTTTTTT
TRBD2	TRBJ2-7	NA	TRBV14	CASSRLGGSLSYEQYF	TGTGCCAGCAGCCGTCTGGGAGGGAGTTTAAGCTACGAGCAGTACTTC
NA	TRBJ1-2	NA	TRBV10-3	CAISDRIQGTASGYTF	TGTGCCATCAGTGACCGAATACAGGGTACTGCCTCTGGCTACACCTTC
NA	TRBJ1-1	once	TRBV7-9	CASLTAMNTEAFF	TGTGCCAGCCTAACAGCTATGAACACTGAAGCTTTCTTT
NA	TRBJ1-2	few	TRBV30	CAWRLRLRYGYTF	TGTGCCTGGAGGCTACGGTTACGCTATGGCTACACCTTC
TRBD1	TRBJ2-7	NA	TRBV7-3	CASSPTGTGADEQYF	TGTGCCAGCAGCCCGACCGGGACAGGGGCCGACGAGCAGTACTTC
NA	TRBJ1-1	NA	TRBV6-6	CASSQTRLRDTTEAFF	TGTGCCAGCAGTCAGACGCGCCTCCGGGACACTACTGAAGCTTTCTTT
NA	TRBJ1-2	NA	TRBV27	CASSFGQRANYGYTF	TGTGCCAGCAGTTTTGGACAGAGAGCTAACTATGGCTACACCTTC
NA	TRBJ2-7	NA	TRBV7-9	CASSSSGSHEQYF	TGTGCCAGCAGCAGCTCGGGAAGCCACGAGCAGTACTTC
NA	TRBJ1-2	NA	TRBV7-9	CASSLAPREYGYTF	TGTGCCAGCAGCTTAGCGCCCAGGGAATATGGCTACACCTTC
NA	TRBJ2-2	NA	TRBV28	CASSLRRGTGELFF	TGTGCCAGCAGTTTAAGGCGGGGCACCGGGGAGCTGTTTTTT
NA	TRBJ2-1	once	TRBV7-9	CASSLNFQNNEQFF	TGTGCCAGCAGCTTAAATTTCCAGAACAATGAGCAGTTCTTC
NA	TRBJ2-7	NA	TRBV6-5	CASSYSNRGGYEQYF	TGTGCCAGCAGTTACTCGAACAGGGGGGGCTACGAGCAGTACTTC